These T cell receptor beta chains were read from a single sample in a study of regulatory T cells in long-lasting Graves disease. Via MiXCR, TCRdb re-called the multiplex PCR reads, giving one row per CDR3 protein. The sample lists about 450,000 distinct CDR3 sequences; about 25% were seen once. The starting material was peripheral blood mononuclear cells (PBMCs), obtained when the disease was refractory, from a patient treated with antithyroid drugs. Receptors originate from a female donor with Graves disease. Both conserved end residues are part of each CDR3. Each record gives: CDR3 protein, CDR3 DNA, J gene, D gene, clone size, V gene. The D gene is left open where the match is weak. Size is omitted from some rows. Given values are once, few, many or a class for expanded clones.

CDR3 protein: CASIKLPLVEETQYF
CDR3 DNA: TGTGCCAGCATTAAATTACCCCTCGTTGAAGAGACCCAGTACTTC
J gene: TRBJ2-5
D gene: NA
clone size: NA
V gene: TRBV6-4

CDR3 protein: CASSRLGNTGELFF
CDR3 DNA: TGTGCCAGCAGTAGACTAGGGAACACCGGGGAGCTGTTTTTT
J gene: TRBJ2-2
D gene: NA
clone size: NA
V gene: TRBV12-3/TRBV12-4

CDR3 protein: CASSLGGGLAGAETQYF
CDR3 DNA: TGTGCCAGCAGCTTGGGGGGGGGACTAGCGGGAGCCGAGACCCAGTACTTC
J gene: TRBJ2-5
D gene: TRBD2
clone size: NA
V gene: TRBV5-5

CDR3 protein: CSARYYPETLNQPQHF
CDR3 DNA: TGCAGTGCTAGATATTACCCGGAGACTCTCAATCAGCCCCAGCATTTT
J gene: TRBJ1-5
D gene: NA
clone size: NA
V gene: TRBV20-1

CDR3 protein: CASTPGVSYEQYF
CDR3 DNA: TGTGCCAGCACCCCCGGGGTATCCTACGAGCAGTACTTC
J gene: TRBJ2-7
D gene: NA
clone size: NA
V gene: TRBV6-1

CDR3 protein: CASNDRGRGNTEAFF
CDR3 DNA: TGTGCCAGCAACGACAGGGGGCGAGGGAACACTGAAGCTTTCTTT
J gene: TRBJ1-1
D gene: TRBD1
clone size: NA
V gene: TRBV7-9

CDR3 protein: CAEKSNYGYTF
CDR3 DNA: TGTGCCGAGAAATCTAACTATGGCTACACCTTC
J gene: TRBJ1-2
D gene: NA
clone size: many
V gene: TRBV2

CDR3 protein: CATKREGAGEKLFF
CDR3 DNA: TGTGCCACCAAAAGGGAAGGAGCAGGTGAAAAACTGTTTTTT
J gene: TRBJ1-4
D gene: NA
clone size: few
V gene: TRBV19

CDR3 protein: CASSQDSVRGTEAFF
CDR3 DNA: TGCGCCAGCAGCCAAGATTCCGTTCGGGGCACTGAGGCTTTCTTT
J gene: TRBJ1-1
D gene: NA
clone size: NA
V gene: TRBV4-3

CDR3 protein: CASSSKAGGYGYTF
CDR3 DNA: TGTGCCAGCAGCTCTAAAGCCGGAGGCTATGGCTACACCTTC
J gene: TRBJ1-2
D gene: NA
clone size: few
V gene: TRBV5-1

CDR3 protein: CASTAGANTGELFF
CDR3 DNA: TGCGCCAGCACTGCAGGGGCGAACACCGGGGAGCTGTTTTTT
J gene: TRBJ2-2
D gene: NA
clone size: NA
V gene: TRBV5-1

CDR3 protein: CASTGTSANYGYTF
CDR3 DNA: TGTGCCAGTACTGGGACATCTGCTAACTATGGCTACACCTTC
J gene: TRBJ1-2
D gene: NA
clone size: NA
V gene: TRBV19

CDR3 protein: CASSLGGDSFFLEQYF
CDR3 DNA: TGTGCCAGCAGCTTAGGAGGGGACTCCTTCTTCCTCGAGCAGTACTTC
J gene: TRBJ2-7
D gene: NA
clone size: few
V gene: TRBV7-9

CDR3 protein: CSERTASTDTQYF
CDR3 DNA: TGCAGCGAGAGGACAGCTAGCACAGATACGCAGTATTTT
J gene: TRBJ2-3
D gene: NA
clone size: NA
V gene: TRBV29-1

CDR3 protein: CATSDLGQLNTGELFF
CDR3 DNA: TGTGCCACCAGTGATTTGGGGCAGCTGAACACCGGGGAGCTGTTTTTT
J gene: TRBJ2-2
D gene: NA
clone size: NA
V gene: TRBV24-1

CDR3 protein: CASSQYDAYEQYF
CDR3 DNA: TGTGCCAGCAGCCAGTATGATGCCTACGAGCAGTACTTC
J gene: TRBJ2-7
D gene: NA
clone size: many
V gene: TRBV3-1

CDR3 protein: CASNTLGAGAETEAFF
CDR3 DNA: TGTGCCAGCAATACCCTCGGGGCGGGCGCGGAGACTGAAGCTTTCTTT
J gene: TRBJ1-1
D gene: NA
clone size: many
V gene: TRBV28

CDR3 protein: CASSSVVSGELFF
CDR3 DNA: TGTGCCAGCAGTTCGGTCGTGTCCGGGGAGCTGTTTTTT
J gene: TRBJ2-2
D gene: NA
clone size: few
V gene: TRBV5-6

CDR3 protein: CASSDSPWQPQHF
CDR3 DNA: TGTGCCAGCAGTGACTCCCCTTGGCAGCCCCAGCATTTT
J gene: TRBJ1-5
D gene: NA
clone size: few
V gene: TRBV6-2/TRBV6-3

CDR3 protein: CASSSRGGEREGSNEQFF
CDR3 DNA: TGCGCCAGCAGCTCCCGCGGGGGGGAGCGGGAGGGGTCCAATGAGCAGTTCTTC
J gene: TRBJ2-1
D gene: TRBD2
clone size: NA
V gene: TRBV5-1

CDR3 protein: CSVDSQGSVYGYTF
CDR3 DNA: TGCAGCGTTGACTCACAGGGGAGCGTCTATGGCTACACCTTC
J gene: TRBJ1-2
D gene: TRBD1
clone size: few
V gene: TRBV29-1

CDR3 protein: CASSPTGGNYGYTF
CDR3 DNA: TGTGCCAGCAGCCCCACCGGGGGGAACTATGGCTACACCTTC
J gene: TRBJ1-2
D gene: NA
clone size: many
V gene: TRBV9

CDR3 protein: CASSLTGIMNTEAFF
CDR3 DNA: TGTGCCAGCAGTTTGACAGGGATTATGAACACTGAAGCTTTCTTT
J gene: TRBJ1-1
D gene: TRBD1
clone size: few
V gene: TRBV28

CDR3 protein: CASVERYIGLAGRNRKNTGELFF
CDR3 DNA: TGTGCCAGCGTAGAGCGGTACATCGGACTAGCGGGCAGAAACCGTAAGAACACCGGGGAGCTGTTTTTT
J gene: TRBJ2-2
D gene: TRBD2
clone size: few
V gene: TRBV6-1

CDR3 protein: CASTLGQGTYEQYF
CDR3 DNA: TGTGCCAGCACCTTGGGACAGGGGACGTACGAGCAGTACTTC
J gene: TRBJ2-7
D gene: TRBD1
clone size: many
V gene: TRBV28

CDR3 protein: CASTEGLAGAYEQYF
CDR3 DNA: TGTGCCAGCACCGAGGGACTAGCGGGAGCGTACGAGCAGTACTTC
J gene: TRBJ2-7
D gene: TRBD2
clone size: many
V gene: TRBV6-1

CDR3 protein: CASSTGSQETQYF
CDR3 DNA: TGTGCCAGCAGTACAGGGTCCCAGGAGACCCAGTACTTC
J gene: TRBJ2-5
D gene: NA
clone size: many
V gene: TRBV12-3/TRBV12-4

CDR3 protein: CASSSPGIAGVGEQYF
CDR3 DNA: TGTGCCAGCAGCTCTCCGGGGATAGCGGGAGTCGGCGAGCAGTACTTC
J gene: TRBJ2-7
D gene: TRBD2
clone size: many
V gene: TRBV28

CDR3 protein: CAWKGLANYGYTF
CDR3 DNA: TGTGCCTGGAAAGGACTGGCAAACTATGGCTACACCTTC
J gene: TRBJ1-2
D gene: NA
clone size: few
V gene: TRBV30

CDR3 protein: CASSRTTGGGSYEQYF
CDR3 DNA: TGCGCCAGCAGCAGAACTACAGGGGGAGGCTCCTACGAGCAGTACTTC
J gene: TRBJ2-7
D gene: TRBD1
clone size: NA
V gene: TRBV5-1

CDR3 protein: CASSLAAGTSYEQYF
CDR3 DNA: TGTGCCAGCAGTTTAGCGGCCGGGACATCCTACGAGCAGTACTTC
J gene: TRBJ2-7
D gene: NA
clone size: many
V gene: TRBV12-3/TRBV12-4

CDR3 protein: CASSTNRGINYGYTF
CDR3 DNA: TGTGCCAGCAGCACCAACCGGGGGATTAACTATGGCTACACCTTC
J gene: TRBJ1-2
D gene: NA
clone size: many
V gene: TRBV11-2

CDR3 protein: CASSYSWGRSYNEQFF
CDR3 DNA: TGTGCCAGCAGTTACAGCTGGGGGCGATCCTACAATGAGCAGTTCTTC
J gene: TRBJ2-1
D gene: NA
clone size: NA
V gene: TRBV6-5

CDR3 protein: CATSDSVRRGYTF
CDR3 DNA: TGTGCCACCAGTGATTCGGTGCGGAGGGGCTACACCTTC
J gene: TRBJ1-2
D gene: NA
clone size: few
V gene: TRBV24-1

CDR3 protein: CASSAHGQGDGYTF
CDR3 DNA: TGTGCCAGCAGTGCGCACGGACAGGGGGACGGCTACACCTTC
J gene: TRBJ1-2
D gene: TRBD1
clone size: many
V gene: TRBV6-1

CDR3 protein: CASSLDRGLEKLFF
CDR3 DNA: TGTGCCAGCAGCCTAGACAGGGGGCTGGAAAAACTGTTTTTT
J gene: TRBJ1-4
D gene: TRBD1
clone size: NA
V gene: TRBV12-3/TRBV12-4

CDR3 protein: CASSPLTGSPKNIQYF
CDR3 DNA: TGTGCCAGCTCACCACTGACAGGGTCCCCCAAAAACATTCAGTACTTC
J gene: TRBJ2-4
D gene: TRBD1
clone size: NA
V gene: TRBV18

CDR3 protein: CSARTGVDLRQPQHF
CDR3 DNA: TGCAGTGCTAGGACAGGGGTTGACCTCAGGCAGCCCCAGCATTTT
J gene: TRBJ1-5
D gene: TRBD1
clone size: NA
V gene: TRBV20-1

CDR3 protein: CASSPAGVTYGYTF
CDR3 DNA: TGTGCCAGCAGCCCAGCTGGGGTTACCTATGGCTACACCTTC
J gene: TRBJ1-2
D gene: NA
clone size: few
V gene: TRBV14

CDR3 protein: CSARDVGVTGELFF
CDR3 DNA: TGCAGTGCTAGAGATGTGGGGGTTACCGGGGAGCTGTTTTTT
J gene: TRBJ2-2
D gene: NA
clone size: NA
V gene: TRBV20-1